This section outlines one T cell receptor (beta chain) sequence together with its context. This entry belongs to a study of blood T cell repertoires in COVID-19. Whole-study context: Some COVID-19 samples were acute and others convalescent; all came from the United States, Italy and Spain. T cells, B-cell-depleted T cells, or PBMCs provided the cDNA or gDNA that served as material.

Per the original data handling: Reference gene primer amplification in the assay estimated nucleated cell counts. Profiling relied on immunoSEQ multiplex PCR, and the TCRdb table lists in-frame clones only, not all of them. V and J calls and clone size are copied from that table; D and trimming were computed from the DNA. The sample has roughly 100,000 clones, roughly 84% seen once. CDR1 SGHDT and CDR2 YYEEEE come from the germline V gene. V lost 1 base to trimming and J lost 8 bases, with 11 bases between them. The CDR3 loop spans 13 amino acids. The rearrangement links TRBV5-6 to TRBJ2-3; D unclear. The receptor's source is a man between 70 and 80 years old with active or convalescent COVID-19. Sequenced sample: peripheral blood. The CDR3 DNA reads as TGTGCCAGCAGCTTGATTGGTACGGGTACGCAGTATTTT. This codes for CASSLIGTGTQYF.